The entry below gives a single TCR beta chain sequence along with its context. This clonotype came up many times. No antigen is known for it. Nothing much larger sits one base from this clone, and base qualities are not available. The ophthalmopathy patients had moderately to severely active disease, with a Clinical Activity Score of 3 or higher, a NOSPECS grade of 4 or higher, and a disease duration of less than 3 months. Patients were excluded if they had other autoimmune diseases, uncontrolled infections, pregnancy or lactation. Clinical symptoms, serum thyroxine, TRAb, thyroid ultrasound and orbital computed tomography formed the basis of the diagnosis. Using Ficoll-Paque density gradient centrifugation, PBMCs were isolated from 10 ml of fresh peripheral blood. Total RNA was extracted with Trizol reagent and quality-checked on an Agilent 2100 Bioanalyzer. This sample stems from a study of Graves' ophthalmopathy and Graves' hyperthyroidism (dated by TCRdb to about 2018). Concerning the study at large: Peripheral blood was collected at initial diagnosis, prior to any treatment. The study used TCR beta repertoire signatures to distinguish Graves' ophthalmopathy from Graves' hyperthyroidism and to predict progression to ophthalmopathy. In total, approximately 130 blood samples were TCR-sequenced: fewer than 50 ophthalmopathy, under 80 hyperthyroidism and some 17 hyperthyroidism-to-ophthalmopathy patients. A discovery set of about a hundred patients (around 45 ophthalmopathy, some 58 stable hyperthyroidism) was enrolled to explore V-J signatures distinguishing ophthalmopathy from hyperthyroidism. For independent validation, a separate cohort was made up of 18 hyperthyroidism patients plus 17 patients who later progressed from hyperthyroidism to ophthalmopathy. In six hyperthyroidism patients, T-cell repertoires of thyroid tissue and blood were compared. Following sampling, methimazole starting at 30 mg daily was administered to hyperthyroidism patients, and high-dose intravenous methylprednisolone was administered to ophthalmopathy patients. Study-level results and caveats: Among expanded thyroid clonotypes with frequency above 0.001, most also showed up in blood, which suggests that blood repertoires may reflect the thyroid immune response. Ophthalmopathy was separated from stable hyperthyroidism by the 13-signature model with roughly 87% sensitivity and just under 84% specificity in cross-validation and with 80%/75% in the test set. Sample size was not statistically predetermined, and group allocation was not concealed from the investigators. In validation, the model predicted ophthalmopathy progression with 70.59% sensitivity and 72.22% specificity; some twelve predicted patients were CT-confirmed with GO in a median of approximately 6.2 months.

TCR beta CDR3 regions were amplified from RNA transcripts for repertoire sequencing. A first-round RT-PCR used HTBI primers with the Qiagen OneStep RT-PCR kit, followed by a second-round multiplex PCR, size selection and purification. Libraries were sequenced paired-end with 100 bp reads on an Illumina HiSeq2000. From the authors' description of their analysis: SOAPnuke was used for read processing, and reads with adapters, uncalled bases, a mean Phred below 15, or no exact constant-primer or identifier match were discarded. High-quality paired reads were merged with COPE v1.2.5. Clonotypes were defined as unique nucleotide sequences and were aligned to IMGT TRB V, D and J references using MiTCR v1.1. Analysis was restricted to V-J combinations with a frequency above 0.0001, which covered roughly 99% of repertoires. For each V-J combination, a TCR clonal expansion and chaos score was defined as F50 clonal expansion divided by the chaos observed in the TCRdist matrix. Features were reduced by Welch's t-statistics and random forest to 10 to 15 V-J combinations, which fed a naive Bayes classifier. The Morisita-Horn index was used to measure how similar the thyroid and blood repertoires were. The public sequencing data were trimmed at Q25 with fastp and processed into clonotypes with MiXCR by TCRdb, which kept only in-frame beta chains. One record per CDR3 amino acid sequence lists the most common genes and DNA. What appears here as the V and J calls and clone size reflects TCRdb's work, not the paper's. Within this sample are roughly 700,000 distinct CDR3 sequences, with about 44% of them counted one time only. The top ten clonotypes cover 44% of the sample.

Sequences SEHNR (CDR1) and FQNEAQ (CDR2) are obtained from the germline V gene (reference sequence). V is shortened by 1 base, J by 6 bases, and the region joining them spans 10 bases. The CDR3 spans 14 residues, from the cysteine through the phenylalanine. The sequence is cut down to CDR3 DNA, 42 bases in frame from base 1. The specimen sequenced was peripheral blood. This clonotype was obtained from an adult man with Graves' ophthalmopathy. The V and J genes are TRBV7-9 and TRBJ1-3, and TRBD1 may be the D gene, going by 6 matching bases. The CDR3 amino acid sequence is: CASSLGTVENTIYF. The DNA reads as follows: TGTGCCAGCAGCTTAGGGACAGTCGAAAACACCATATATTTT.